The text below deals with one T cell receptor (beta chain). Some clones are missing from TCRdb's copy, which holds only in-frame ones; the method was immunoSEQ multiplex PCR. This repertoire shows some 450,000 clones, 85% to 90% found once; its top ten account for 0.65% to 1%. The source of the sample is a study of blood T cell repertoires in COVID-19. The V end was cut by 9 bases, the J end by 3 bases, with 15 bases between. Germline V gene sequence: CDR1 LNHDA, CDR2 SQIVND (reference sequence). This CDR3 is built from 14 residues. The clonotype originates from a man aged 18 to 30 with COVID-19, enrolled during active disease. The chain has TRBV19 and TRBJ1-5; D is possibly TRBD1 (6 bases). What was sequenced was peripheral blood. The CDR3 here is CASAQGDVNQPQHF. CDR3 bases: TGTGCCAGCGCACAGGGCGACGTCAATCAGCCCCAGCATTTT.